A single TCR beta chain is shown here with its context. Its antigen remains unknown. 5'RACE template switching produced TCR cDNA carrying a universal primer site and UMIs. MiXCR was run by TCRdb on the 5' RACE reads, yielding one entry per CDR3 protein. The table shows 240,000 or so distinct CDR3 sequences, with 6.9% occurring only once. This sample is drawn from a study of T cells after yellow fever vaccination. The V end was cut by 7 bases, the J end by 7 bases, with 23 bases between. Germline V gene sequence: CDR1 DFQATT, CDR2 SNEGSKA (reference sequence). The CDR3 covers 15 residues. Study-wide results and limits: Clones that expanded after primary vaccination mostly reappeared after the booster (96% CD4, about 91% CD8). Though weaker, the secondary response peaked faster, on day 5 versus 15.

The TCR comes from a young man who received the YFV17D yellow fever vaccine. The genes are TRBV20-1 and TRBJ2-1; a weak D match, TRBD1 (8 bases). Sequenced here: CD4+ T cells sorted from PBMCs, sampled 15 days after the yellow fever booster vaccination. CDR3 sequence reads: CSDTQGAGVDNEQFF. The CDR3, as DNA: TGCAGTGACACCCAGGGGGCGGGAGTTGATAATGAGCAGTTCTTC.